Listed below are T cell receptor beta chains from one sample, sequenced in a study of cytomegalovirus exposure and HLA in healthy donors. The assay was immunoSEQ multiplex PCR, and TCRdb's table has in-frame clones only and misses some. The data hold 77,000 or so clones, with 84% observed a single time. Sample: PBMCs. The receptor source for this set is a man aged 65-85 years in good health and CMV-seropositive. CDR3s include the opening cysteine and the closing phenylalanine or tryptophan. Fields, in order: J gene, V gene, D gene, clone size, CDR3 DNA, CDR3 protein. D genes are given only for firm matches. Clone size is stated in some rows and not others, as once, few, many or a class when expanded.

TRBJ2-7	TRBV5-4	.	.	TGTGCCAGCAGCTTCGACAGTTACGAGCAGTACTTC	CASSFDSYEQYF
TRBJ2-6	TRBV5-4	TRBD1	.	TGTGCCAGCAGCTTGCTCACAGGGGTTGGGGCCAACGTCCTGACTTTC	CASSLLTGVGANVLTF
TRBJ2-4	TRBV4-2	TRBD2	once	TGTGCCAGCAGCCAAGGGGAGGGAGCCAAAAACATTCAGTACTTC	CASSQGEGAKNIQYF
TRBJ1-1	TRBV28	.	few	TGTGCCAGCACCCTCAACGGGGTGAACACTGAAGCTTTCTTT	CASTLNGVNTEAFF
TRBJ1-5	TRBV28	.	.	TGTGCCAGCAGTTTTGGGAGTACAGGGCCCCGGCCCCAGCATTTT	CASSFGSTGPRPQHF
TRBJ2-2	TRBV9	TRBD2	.	TGTGCCAGCAAGAGCGGGGGGGACACCGGGGAGCTGTTTTTT	CASKSGGDTGELFF
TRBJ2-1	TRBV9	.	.	TGTGCCAGCAGCCCCGGGCGGGGTGCGTGGAATGAGCAGTTCTTC	CASSPGRGAWNEQFF
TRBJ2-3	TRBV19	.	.	TGTGCCAGTACTGAGGGAGCCGGCACAGATACGCAGTATTTT	CASTEGAGTDTQYF
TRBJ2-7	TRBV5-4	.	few	TGTGCCAGCAGCTTAGGGGCAGGGGATCCCTACGAGCAGTACTTC	CASSLGAGDPYEQYF
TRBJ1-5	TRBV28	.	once	TGTGCCAGCATGGGGGGGCGGCAGCCCCAGCATTTT	CASMGGRQPQHF
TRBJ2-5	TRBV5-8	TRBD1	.	TGTGCCAGCAGCCCGACAGGGACAGGGGGTCGAGAGACCCAGTACTTC	CASSPTGTGGRETQYF
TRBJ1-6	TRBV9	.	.	TGTGCCAGCAGCGTTCCCGGGGGTTCACCCCTCCACTTT	CASSVPGGSPLHF
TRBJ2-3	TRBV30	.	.	TGTGCCTGGAGTGTCCTAGGGAGTACTACAGATACGCAGTATTTT	CAWSVLGSTTDTQYF
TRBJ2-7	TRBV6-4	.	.	TGTGCCAGCAGTGCTCGGGGTCCCTTCCCCTACGAGCAGTACTTC	CASSARGPFPYEQYF
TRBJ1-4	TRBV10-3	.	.	TGTGCCATCAGTGGCCGCCCAGCGGGGGATGAAAAACTGTTTTTT	CAISGRPAGDEKLFF
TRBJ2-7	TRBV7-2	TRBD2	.	TGTGCCAGCAGCTTAGGGCGGGGGGGTGTACGAGAGCAGTACTTC	CASSLGRGGVREQYF
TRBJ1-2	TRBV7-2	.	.	TGTGCCAGCAGCCGAGACAGTAACTATGGCTACACCTTC	CASSRDSNYGYTF
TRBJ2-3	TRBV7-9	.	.	TGTGCCAGCAGCTTAGTAGGGGGGAGGGCAGATACGCAGTATTTT	CASSLVGGRADTQYF
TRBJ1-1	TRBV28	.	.	TGTGCCAGCAGTTTAGCAGCAGGGCCGAACACTGAAGCTTTCTTT	CASSLAAGPNTEAFF
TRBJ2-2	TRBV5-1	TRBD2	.	TGCGCCAGCAGCGTACTAGCGGGGGACGCCACCGGGGAGCTGTTTTTT	CASSVLAGDATGELFF
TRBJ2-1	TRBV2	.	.	TGTGCCAGCAGTGTAGACAGCGGGTATGAGCAGTTCTTC	CASSVDSGYEQFF
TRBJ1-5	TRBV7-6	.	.	TGTGCCAGCAGCCGAGGGAGGGAGGAGCCCCAGCATTTT	CASSRGREEPQHF
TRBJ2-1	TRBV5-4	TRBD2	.	TGTGCCGAGGCTAGCGGGCCGAATGAGCAGTTCTTC	CAEASGPNEQFF
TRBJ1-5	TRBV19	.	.	TGTGCCAGTAGTATAAGCAGGGCAGGCAATCAGCCCCAGCATTTT	CASSISRAGNQPQHF